Here is one TCR beta chain with its context. The sample is drawn from a study of blood T cell repertoires in COVID-19. Study-wide background: COVID-19 samples, acute and convalescent, were from the United States, Italy and Spain. T cells, B-cell-depleted T cells, or PBMCs supplied cDNA or gDNA.

Per the original methods: Nucleated cell counts were estimated from reference gene primer amplification. TCRdb's table, derived via immunoSEQ multiplex PCR, lists solely in-frame clones and lacks some. The DNA was the basis for D and trimming; V, J and clone size are from that table. The sample shows roughly 150,000 clones, around 82% of them seen only once. This CDR3 has 16 amino acids. Per the germline V gene, CDR1 is SGHRS and CDR2 is YFSETQ. V lost 0 bases to trimming and J lost 0 bases, with 11 bases between them. The TCR comes from a woman older than 75 with acute or convalescent COVID-19. Sequencing was performed on peripheral blood. The V call is TRBV5-1, the J call TRBJ2-3, with D hard to call. The CDR3 region is CASSLAAFSSTDTQYF. The CDR3 region has the DNA TGCGCCAGCAGCTTGGCTGCGTTCTCTAGCACAGATACGCAGTATTTT. The full variable domain, rest sourced from reference TRBV5-1 and TRBJ2-3, is KAGVTQTPRYLIKTRGQQVTLSCSPISGHRSVSWYQQTPGQGLQFLFEYFSETQRNKGNFPGRFSGRQFSNSRSEMNVSTLELGDSALYLCASSLAAFSSTDTQYFGPGTRLTVL.